The source of this T cell receptor beta chain is a study of shared clonotypes between healthy human individuals. Across the study: Ranging from 18 to 49 in age, donors were a couple of women and three men.

Only CD45RO-negative cells positively selected for CCR7 counted as naive CD8 cells, so terminally differentiated effector memory CD45RA+ cells were excluded. Findings and caveats of the study: Clonotypes which were not shared had lower generation probabilities than clonotypes that all four donors shared.

This CDR3 is built from 15 residues. J lost 2 bases, V lost 5 bases, and 7 bases had no gene match. The V gene's germline CDR1 is SEHNR and CDR2 FQNEAQ (reference sequence). The assay ran at deep level. Clones were read by immunoSEQ multiplex PCR, and TCRdb kept only the in-frame ones, dropping some. This sample has more than 600,000 clones, with approximately 90% found just once. Turning to this clone: The target antigen is unknown. This same CDR3 is encoded by further DNA sequences in the sample.

The sequenced sample consisted of naive CD8+ T cells sorted from blood. V gene TRBV7-9 combines with J gene TRBJ2-7; 9 bases align to TRBD1. The TCR sequence derives from a man aged 25-45 years in good health. The CDR3 DNA reads as TGTGCCAGCAGCCAACCGGGACAGGGTACCTACGAGCAGTACTTC. Its translation: CASSQPGQGTYEQYF. The full variable domain, with the rest looked up from reference TRBV7-9 and TRBJ2-7, is DTGVSQNPRHKITKRGQNVTFRCDPISEHNRLYWYRQTLGQGPEFLTYFQNEAQLEKSRLLSDRFSAERPKGSFSTLEIQRTEQGDSAMYLCASSQPGQGTYEQYFGPGTRLTVT.